Reported below is one TCR beta chain. Its target is not known. The data are from a study of memory CD4+ T cells and cytomegalovirus serostatus. Whole-study context: This sample comes from healthy Belgian adults, under 10 CMV seropositive, 24 seronegative. The study, taken as a whole, reports: Median bootstrapped AUC for CMV status was just under 0.97 originally, less than 0.93 US-trained. 67 of 164 known CMV-associated TCRbeta sequences appeared in CD4+ memory. Suggested: most of the CMV-linked TCR signature lies in CD4+ memory cells.

The sort gate was single viable CD3+CD4+CD8-CD45RO+ cells for memory CD4+ T cells. Repertoires were generated with immunoSEQ multiplex PCR, while TCRdb's copy carries only in-frame clones and drops some. The sample lists some 25,000 clones; about 79% were seen once. CDR1 and CDR2 from the germline V gene are SGHDN and FVKESK. J gave up 3 bases and V 4 bases, and 5 bases lay outside the gene matches. This CDR3 comprises 14 residues. The TCR originated in an adult in good health and CMV-seronegative. The rearrangement links TRBV14 to TRBJ2-7; TRBD1 agrees at 8 bases. The specimen was memory CD4+ T cells from blood. CDR3 residues: CASSPGTGLYEQYF. CDR3 sequence (DNA): TGTGCCAGCAGCCCCGGGACAGGACTCTACGAGCAGTACTTC.